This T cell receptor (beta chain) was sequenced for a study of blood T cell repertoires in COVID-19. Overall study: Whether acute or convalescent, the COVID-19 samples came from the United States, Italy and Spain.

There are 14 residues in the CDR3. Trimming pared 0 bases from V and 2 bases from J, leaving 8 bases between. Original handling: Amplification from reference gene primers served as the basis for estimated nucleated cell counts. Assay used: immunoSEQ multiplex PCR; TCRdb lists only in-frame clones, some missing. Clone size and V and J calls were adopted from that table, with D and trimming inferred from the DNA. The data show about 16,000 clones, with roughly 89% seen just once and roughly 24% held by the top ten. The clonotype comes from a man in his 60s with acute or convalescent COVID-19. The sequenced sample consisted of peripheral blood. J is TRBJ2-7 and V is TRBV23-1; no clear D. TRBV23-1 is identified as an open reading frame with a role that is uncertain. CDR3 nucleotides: TGCGCCAGCAGTCAATCCCGGGTAACCTACGAGCAGTACTTC. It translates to CASSQSRVTYEQYF.